This TCR beta chain was documented in a study of OX40 agonist ivuxolimab in advanced cancers. The wider study: Two cutaneous melanoma patients and one hepatocellular carcinoma patient, three in all, had partial responses.

Systemic immunosuppression or autoimmune disease history was grounds to exclude patients. Sequenced by immunoSEQ multiplex PCR; TCRdb stores in-frame clones only, minus some. The sample has 75,000 to 100,000 clones, roughly 90% seen once. The sample in question was CD4+ or CD8+ T cells sorted from blood, obtained in a trial of the OX40 agonist ivuxolimab. The TCR was taken from an adult with an advanced solid tumor such as melanoma, head and neck, liver or kidney cancer.

The CDR3: CASSPRTGMGTEAFF. The CDR3 nucleotides read TGTGCCAGCAGCCCCCGGACAGGGATGGGGACTGAAGCTTTCTTT. This chain uses TRBV9 with TRBJ1-1, with TRBD1 identical over 8 bases. Germline assignment: CDR1 SGDLS and CDR2 YYNGEE. V dropped 4 bases and J dropped 5; count of bases not matched to a gene: 10. CDR3 size: 15 residues.